This is a list of T cell receptor beta chains from one sample in a study of cytomegalovirus exposure and HLA in healthy donors. Data came from immunoSEQ multiplex PCR; TCRdb stores just in-frame clones and leaves some out. The table shows about 150,000 clones, with 70% to 80% occurring only once. What was sequenced was PBMCs. These receptor sequences come from a man aged 25 to 40 in good health and CMV-seropositive. The CDR3 runs from the conserved cysteine through the conserved F or W. D genes are given only for firm matches. Not all rows give a size; the values are once, few, many and, for expanded clones, a class.

clone_size j_call d_call v_call cdr3_nt cdr3_aa
NA TRBJ2-5 TRBD2 TRBV11-3 TGTGCCGGCAGCCCCCCCGGGGGGAGCCAAGAGACCCAGTACTTC CAGSPPGGSQETQYF
NA TRBJ1-1 NA TRBV15 TGTGCCACCAGACAGGGAACACCATGGAACACTGAAGCTTTCTTT CATRQGTPWNTEAFF
NA TRBJ1-5 TRBD1 TRBV5-1 TGCGCCAGCAGCTTGGGGGACAGGAGCTCGGCTCAGCCCCAGCATTTT CASSLGDRSSAQPQHF
NA TRBJ2-2 TRBD2 TRBV10-3 TGTGCCATCAGCTTAATTGGGACTAGCGGGACGGTTAGCACCGGGGAGCTGTTTTTT CAISLIGTSGTVSTGELFF
NA TRBJ1-6 NA TRBV9 TGTGCCAGCAGCGCTACCCCAGGGGTAGGTTCACCCCTCCACTTT CASSATPGVGSPLHF
NA TRBJ1-2 NA TRBV11-3 TGTGCCAGCAGCTTAAGAGACCCCGGGTATTATGGCTACACCTTC CASSLRDPGYYGYTF
NA TRBJ2-5 TRBD1 TRBV30 TGTGCCTCCGAAACAGGGGATGAGACCCAGTACTTC CASETGDETQYF
NA TRBJ1-2 TRBD1 TRBV6-5 TGTGCCAGCAGTTACTCAACAGGGGGCGCGGGCGGCTACACCTTC CASSYSTGGAGGYTF
NA TRBJ1-5 NA TRBV2 TGTGCCAGCAGCCCCGCGGGGGCGCGCAATCAGCCCCAGCATTTT CASSPAGARNQPQHF
NA TRBJ2-7 NA TRBV19 TGTGCCAGTAGTATTCGGGCAGGGCAGCCCTACGAGCAGTACTTC CASSIRAGQPYEQYF
few TRBJ1-2 TRBD1 TRBV29-1 TGCAGCGAAAATCAGGGACAGGGGTACACCTTC CSENQGQGYTF
NA TRBJ1-2 NA TRBV6-5 TGTGCCAGCAGTTACTCGACCAGGGAATTCATCTTC CASSYSTREFIF
NA TRBJ2-7 NA TRBV5-1 TGCGCCAGCAGCTTGATCGTCGGGGCCTACGAGCAGTACTTC CASSLIVGAYEQYF
NA TRBJ2-7 NA TRBV27 TGTGCCAGCAGTTCTCCCCAGCGGAGCTCCTACGAGCAGTACTTC CASSSPQRSSYEQYF
few TRBJ2-1 TRBD2 TRBV7-9 TGTGCCAGCAGCTTAGGCCTAGCGGTTTACAATGAGCAGTTCTTC CASSLGLAVYNEQFF
few TRBJ1-5 TRBD1 TRBV9 TGTGCCAGCAGCCAACAGGGGAAGAGCAATCAGCCCCAGCATTTT CASSQQGKSNQPQHF
NA TRBJ2-3 NA TRBV27 TGTGCCAGCAGTACATTCACAGATACGCAGTATTTT CASSTFTDTQYF
NA TRBJ1-1 NA TRBV14 TGTGCCAGCAGCCAATGGGGGGGGGCCGATAGTTCTGAAGCTTTCTTT CASSQWGGADSSEAFF
NA TRBJ1-5 TRBD1 TRBV19 TGTGCCAGTAGTGCTACAGGGGGAAGCAATCAGCCCCAGCATTTT CASSATGGSNQPQHF
few TRBJ1-2 TRBD1 TRBV28 TGTGCCAGCAGTCGCAGGACAGGGGGCAGCTATGGCTACACCTTC CASSRRTGGSYGYTF
NA TRBJ1-5 NA TRBV28 TGTGCCAGCAGTTTATGGTCCGTGGAGCAGCCCCAGCATTTT CASSLWSVEQPQHF
once TRBJ2-1 TRBD2 TRBV10-3 TGTGCCATCAGGAACAGCGGGAGGAACAATGAGCAGTTCTTC CAIRNSGRNNEQFF
NA TRBJ2-5 NA TRBV2 TGTGCCAGCAGTAGCGGACTCAATCAAGAGACCCAGTACTTC CASSSGLNQETQYF
NA TRBJ1-1 NA TRBV7-8 TGTGCCAGCAGCTTATCGGAGGTCCGGGGGTATGAAGCTTTCTTT CASSLSEVRGYEAFF
NA TRBJ2-1 TRBD2 TRBV5-1 TGCGCCAGCAGCCCCGGCAGCACTAGCGGGGTATACAATGAGCAGTTCTTC CASSPGSTSGVYNEQFF
NA TRBJ2-7 NA TRBV27 TGTGCCAGCAGCCCACCCCTCGGACACCTCTCCTACGAGCAGTACTTC CASSPPLGHLSYEQYF
NA TRBJ2-7 TRBD2 TRBV7-3 TGTGCCAGCAGCCCGGGGAGCGGGGGAGCCTACGAGCAGTACTTC CASSPGSGGAYEQYF
NA TRBJ1-1 NA TRBV5-6 TGTGCCAGCAGCCCAACGGCATCGGACAGTGAAGCTTTCTTT CASSPTASDSEAFF